This T cell receptor (beta chain) was retrieved from a study of shared clonotypes between healthy human individuals (dated by TCRdb to 2018 to 2020). Regarding the research as a whole: The cohort comprised a couple of women and three men aged 18 to 49 years. Libraries were prepared and TCR repertoires were sequenced by different laboratories using diverse techniques, in order to increase sequencing depth and limit assay-specific biases. Per donor, leukapheresis produced somewhere between about 0.94 and 9.5 billion PBMCs. For each donor, CD4 naive and CD4 memory were each given three plates, CD8 naive was given two plates, and CD8 memory was given one plate. Blood TCR repertoires of roughly five healthy adults were deeply sequenced to estimate repertoire size and the extent of clonotype sharing between individuals.

Here is what the overall study found, with its caveats: Incomplete sequencing was indicated by rarefaction of sorted-subset datasets, despite the large sequencing depth. Larger estimated clonotype richness was generally found for naive subsets than for memory subsets. The genetic and exposure-history diversity represented was limited by the small number of donors. Compared with non-shared clonotypes, the clonotypes found in all four sorted-subset donors had higher generation probabilities. Pairwise subsampling led to the expectation that sequencing depth would affect the degree of clonotype sharing among donors. When four donors were compared, the shared fraction of clonotypes was about 5.5% for naive CD4, around 4% for naive CD8, roughly 2.5% for memory CD4, and about 0.36% for memory CD8. Sampling was restricted to blood, and TCR repertoires in tissue are likely to differ from TCR repertoires in blood.

Using the deep immunoSEQ assay, multiplex PCR amplified TCR CDR3 regions from genomic DNA. For each cell subset, the extracted genomic DNA was distributed evenly across all wells of several immunoSEQ 96-well plates, and each plate served as one replicate. Each replicate PCR for sorted subsets received around 200 ng genomic DNA, equal to tens of thousands of T cell genomes. Purified libraries were quantified with a Qubit 3.0 fluorometer, sized on a Bioanalyzer 2100, and re-quantified with the KAPA Library Quantification kit. Every immunoSEQ 96-well plate was sequenced on a dedicated single-read 150-cycle Illumina NextSeq 550 flow cell. The authors' pipeline ran thus. Because the immunoSEQ output included only junctional sequences and no quality scores, the filtering could not be the same as the filtering used for full-length reads. Sequences were annotated with PyIR, a Python wrapper for IgBLAST v1.9, and V/J genes and CDR3 were assigned using IMGT germline references. Reads with weak V/J assignments (E-value above 1e-6), missing CDR3, stop codons, out-of-frame junctions, or ambiguous translated residues were removed. A V3J clonotype was defined by an identical inferred V gene, J gene, and CDR3 amino acid sequence. To compute the percentage overlap between repertoires, the number of shared unique clonotypes was divided by the size of the smaller repertoire. Richness of each repertoire was evaluated using RTK rarefaction, the Chao1 estimator, and Recon v2.1 estimates of unobserved clonotypes. Generation probabilities were computed with OLGA for all TCRbeta clonotypes obtained by the gDNA method from a handful of donors. TCRdb's version of the immuneACCESS table is confined to in-frame rearrangements and falls short of the full clone set. An unresolved V gene accounts for under half of the shortfall where checked; the remainder is of unknown origin. That table supplies the V and J calls and clone size; D and trimming were determined from the DNA. Here the sample has around 340,000 clones; 70% to 75% occur a single time. The ten largest make up less than 11% of the sample.

CDR1 and CDR2, per the germline V gene, are ENHRY and SYGVKD. The cysteine opens and the phenylalanine closes a CDR3 of 15 amino acids. Only the CDR3 region is kept as DNA, spanning 45 bases read in frame from base 1. The junction carries 20 bases between V and J, which are trimmed by 6 bases and 9 bases respectively. The donors were healthy, HIV-negative adults who had no recently reported acute infections or vaccinations. Only Caucasian adults living in Nashville, Tennessee, USA were represented among the donors. Magnetic negative selection was used to enrich CD4+ T cells, after which naive cells were positively selected on CD45RA and the negative fraction became the memory subset. Blood was obtained by leukapheresis, after which PBMCs were separated by Ficoll-Histopaque density gradient centrifugation and cryopreserved in liquid nitrogen vapor phase. Analytical flow cytometry was used to check the purity and quantity of every magnetically sorted T cell population. Genomic DNA was isolated from each sorted fraction and quantified by UV absorbance on a Nanodrop 2000c.

To note about this clone: Its cognate antigen has yet to be identified. No per-base quality is available; no much larger clone lies one base away.

The chain employs TRBV10-3 and TRBJ1-4, and TRBD1 may be the D gene, going by 6 matching bases. The sample comprised memory CD4+ T cells sorted from blood. The label giving this sample's cell subset or site can be read as: CD45RA-negative fraction. The TCR was taken from a man aged 30-40 years in good health. The CDR3 corresponds to CAISPSDEGGKKLFF. The DNA sequence is as follows: TGTGCCATCAGCCCATCTGATGAAGGGGGTAAAAAACTGTTTTTT.